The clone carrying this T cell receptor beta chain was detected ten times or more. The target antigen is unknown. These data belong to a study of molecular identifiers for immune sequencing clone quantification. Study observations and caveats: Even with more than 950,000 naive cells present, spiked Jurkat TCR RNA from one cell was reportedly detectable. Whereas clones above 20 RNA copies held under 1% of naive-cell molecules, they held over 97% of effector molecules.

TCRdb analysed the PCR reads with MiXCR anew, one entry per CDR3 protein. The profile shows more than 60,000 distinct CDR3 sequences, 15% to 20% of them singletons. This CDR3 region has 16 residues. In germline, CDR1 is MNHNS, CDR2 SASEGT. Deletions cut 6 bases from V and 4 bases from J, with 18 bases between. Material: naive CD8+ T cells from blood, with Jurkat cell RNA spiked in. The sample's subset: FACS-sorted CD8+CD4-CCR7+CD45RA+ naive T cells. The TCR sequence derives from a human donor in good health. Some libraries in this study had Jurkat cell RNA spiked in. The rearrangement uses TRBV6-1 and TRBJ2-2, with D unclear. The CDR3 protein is CASRPPLVGLTGELFF. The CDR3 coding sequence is TGTGCCAGCAGACCACCTCTAGTAGGGCTCACCGGGGAGCTGTTTTTT.